These T cell receptor beta chains were read from a single sample in a study of T cells in Graves' hyperthyroidism and ophthalmopathy. Each CDR3 protein is one row after TCRdb ran MiXCR on the multiplex PCR reads. Altogether approximately 210,000 distinct CDR3 sequences are present, about 15% being singletons, with the ten largest covering approximately 50%. The sequenced material came from blood. These TCRs come from a man aged 45-65 years with Graves' hyperthyroidism. Each CDR3 is given with its conserved first and last residue. The order of the fields is CDR3 length, D gene, clone size, V gene, J gene, CDR3 DNA, CDR3 protein. The D gene is left open where the match is weak. Clone size is given for some rows only: seen once, a few or many times, or a class if the clone is expanded.

CDR3 length: 14; D gene: -; clone size: many; V gene: TRBV28; J gene: TRBJ2-7; CDR3 DNA: TGTGCCAGCAGTCCCGGGGACCGGTCCTACGAGCAGTACTTC; CDR3 protein: CASSPGDRSYEQYF
CDR3 length: 17; D gene: TRBD2; clone size: many; V gene: TRBV4-1; J gene: TRBJ2-3; CDR3 DNA: TGCGCCAGCAGCCAAGGAAGTAGCGGGAGCGCGAGGGATACGCAGTATTTT; CDR3 protein: CASSQGSSGSARDTQYF
CDR3 length: 13; D gene: -; clone size: -; V gene: TRBV11-3; J gene: TRBJ2-7; CDR3 DNA: TGTGCCAGCAGCTTCAGCGCCGCCTACGAGCAGTACTTC; CDR3 protein: CASSFSAAYEQYF
CDR3 length: 15; D gene: TRBD2; clone size: many; V gene: TRBV28; J gene: TRBJ2-1; CDR3 DNA: TGTGCCAGCAGACTGGAGCGGGACGCGCTAGGTGAGCAGTTCTTC; CDR3 protein: CASRLERDALGEQFF
CDR3 length: 15; D gene: -; clone size: many; V gene: TRBV20-1; J gene: TRBJ2-7; CDR3 DNA: TGCAGTGCTAGAGTTGGAGTTGGAACCGGCTACGAGCAGTACTTC; CDR3 protein: CSARVGVGTGYEQYF
CDR3 length: 18; D gene: TRBD2; clone size: few; V gene: TRBV4-3; J gene: TRBJ2-7; CDR3 DNA: TGCGCCAGCAGCCAGGCCCTCGGGACTAGCGGGTCCTACTACGAGCAGTACTTC; CDR3 protein: CASSQALGTSGSYYEQYF
CDR3 length: 13; D gene: TRBD1; clone size: many; V gene: TRBV6-2/TRBV6-3; J gene: TRBJ2-5; CDR3 DNA: TGTGCCAGCCAGTTGGACAGGGTGGAGACCCAGTACTTC; CDR3 protein: CASQLDRVETQYF
CDR3 length: 14; D gene: -; clone size: -; V gene: TRBV2; J gene: TRBJ1-5; CDR3 DNA: TGTGCCAGCGGGAGACAGATTGACAATCAGCCCCAGCATTTT; CDR3 protein: CASGRQIDNQPQHF
CDR3 length: 15; D gene: TRBD2; clone size: few; V gene: TRBV9; J gene: TRBJ2-7; CDR3 DNA: TGTGCCAGCAGCGTAGACGGGAGGGTCCCGGACGAGCAGTACTTC; CDR3 protein: CASSVDGRVPDEQYF
CDR3 length: 14; D gene: -; clone size: many; V gene: TRBV28; J gene: TRBJ1-2; CDR3 DNA: TGTGCCAGCAGTCCGACGACAAGTAACTATGGCTACACCTTC; CDR3 protein: CASSPTTSNYGYTF
CDR3 length: 14; D gene: -; clone size: many; V gene: TRBV11-2; J gene: TRBJ1-3; CDR3 DNA: TGTGCCAGCAGCCAGGACCCCACCCGAAACACCATATATTTT; CDR3 protein: CASSQDPTRNTIYF
CDR3 length: 13; D gene: -; clone size: few; V gene: TRBV11-2; J gene: TRBJ1-4; CDR3 DNA: TGTGCCAGCAGCTTAAGGTGGGAGGAAAAACTGTTTTTT; CDR3 protein: CASSLRWEEKLFF
CDR3 length: 15; D gene: TRBD2; clone size: few; V gene: TRBV20-1; J gene: TRBJ2-3; CDR3 DNA: TGCAGTGCAGCCGGGACTAGCGGGGGCACAGATACGCAGTATTTT; CDR3 protein: CSAAGTSGGTDTQYF
CDR3 length: 17; D gene: TRBD2; clone size: few; V gene: TRBV4-1; J gene: TRBJ2-7; CDR3 DNA: TGCGCCAGCAGCCAAGACCAAATGACTAGCTTTTCCCACGAGCAGTACTTC; CDR3 protein: CASSQDQMTSFSHEQYF
CDR3 length: 13; D gene: TRBD1; clone size: -; V gene: TRBV2; J gene: TRBJ2-7; CDR3 DNA: TGTGCCAGCAGCCTACAGGGGCGGAACGAGCAGTACTTC; CDR3 protein: CASSLQGRNEQYF
CDR3 length: 15; D gene: -; clone size: many; V gene: TRBV28; J gene: TRBJ2-3; CDR3 DNA: TGTGCCAGCAGTCAGACACTTACTAGCACAGATACGCAGTATTTT; CDR3 protein: CASSQTLTSTDTQYF
CDR3 length: 13; D gene: TRBD1; clone size: medium-sized; V gene: TRBV18; J gene: TRBJ1-1; CDR3 DNA: TGTGCCAGCTCGGGACAGGCAAACACTGAAGCTTTCTTT; CDR3 protein: CASSGQANTEAFF
CDR3 length: 16; D gene: TRBD2; clone size: many; V gene: TRBV7-9; J gene: TRBJ2-5; CDR3 DNA: TGTGCCAGCAGTCAAGGACTAGCGGAGCTTCAAGAGACCCAGTACTTC; CDR3 protein: CASSQGLAELQETQYF